This TCR beta chain was found in a study of blood T cell repertoires in COVID-19. The overall study: COVID-19 samples from acute and convalescent phases originated in the United States, Italy and Spain. Sources were T cells, B-cell-depleted T cells, or PBMCs; the material itself was cDNA or gDNA.

The V and J ends lost 4 bases and 1 base, in that order; junction bases with no gene match: 6. The CDR3 covers 15 residues. CDR1 and CDR2 (germline): SGHVS, FQNEAQ. Per the original data handling: By means of reference gene primer amplification, nucleated cell counts were estimated. Using immunoSEQ multiplex PCR, the repertoire was profiled, and TCRdb retains in-frame clones only, with some absent. That table supplies the V and J calls and clone size; D and trimming were determined from the DNA. The data contain under 200,000 clones, approximately 83% of them seen just once; the ten biggest clones take up roughly 1.4%.

This chain joins TRBV7-8 and TRBJ2-7; 8 bases fit TRBD1. Source material: peripheral blood. The TCR originated in a human donor in a cohort sampled during active COVID-19. CDR3 coding DNA: TGTGCCAGCAGCTATGCCGGGACAGGATCCTACGAGCAGTACTTC. Translating it yields CASSYAGTGSYEQYF.